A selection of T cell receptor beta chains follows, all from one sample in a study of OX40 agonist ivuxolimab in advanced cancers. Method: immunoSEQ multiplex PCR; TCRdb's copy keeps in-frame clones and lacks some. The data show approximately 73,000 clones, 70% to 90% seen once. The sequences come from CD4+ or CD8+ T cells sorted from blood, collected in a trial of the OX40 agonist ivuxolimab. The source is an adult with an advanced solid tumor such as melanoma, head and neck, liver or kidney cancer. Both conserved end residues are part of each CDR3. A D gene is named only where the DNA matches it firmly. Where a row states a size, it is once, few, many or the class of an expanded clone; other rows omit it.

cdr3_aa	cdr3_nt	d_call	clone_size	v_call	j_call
CASSLGGLDSYEQYF	TGTGCCAGCAGCTTGGGAGGTTTAGACTCCTACGAGCAGTACTTC	.	.	TRBV5-4	TRBJ2-7
CATSTGSSGANVLTF	TGTGCCACCAGCACGGGGAGCTCTGGGGCCAACGTCCTGACTTTC	.	.	TRBV15	TRBJ2-6
CASSQGGSGSNQPQHF	TGCGCCAGCAGCCAAGGGGGCTCCGGTAGCAATCAGCCCCAGCATTTT	.	.	TRBV4-1	TRBJ1-5
CASYGTSQISYNEQFF	TGTGCCAGCTACGGGACTAGCCAAATCTCCTACAATGAGCAGTTCTTC	TRBD2	.	TRBV18	TRBJ2-1
CASSPGDSRGAYEQYF	TGTGCCAGCAGTCCCGGGGATAGCCGCGGGGCCTACGAGCAGTACTTC	.	.	TRBV6-6	TRBJ2-7
CASSYTDNSNQPQHF	TGTGCCAGCAGCTATACGGACAATAGCAATCAGCCCCAGCATTTT	.	once	TRBV9	TRBJ1-5
CASSPIPRGNEQFF	TGCGCCAGCAGCCCCATCCCCCGGGGGAATGAGCAGTTCTTC	.	.	TRBV4-1	TRBJ2-1
CASSDTVNTEAFF	TGTGCCAGCAGCGATACAGTTAACACTGAAGCTTTCTTT	.	.	TRBV5-4	TRBJ1-1
CASSQRLAGGPGTGELFF	TGCGCCAGCAGCCAAAGACTAGCGGGAGGGCCGGGCACCGGGGAGCTGTTTTTT	TRBD2	once	TRBV4-1	TRBJ2-2
CASGRSSGNTIYF	TGTGCCAGCGGGAGAAGCTCTGGAAACACCATATATTTT	.	.	TRBV2	TRBJ1-3
CASSPLAGGSGELFF	TGTGCCAGCAGTCCACTAGCGGGAGGTTCCGGGGAGCTGTTTTTT	TRBD2	.	TRBV7-6	TRBJ2-2
CASSVSGGETQYF	TGTGCCAGCAGTGTCAGTGGGGGAGAGACCCAGTACTTC	.	once	TRBV25-1	TRBJ2-5
CASSSNYYIGQPDTEAFF	TGTGCCAGCAGTTCGAACTACTATATCGGACAGCCAGACACTGAAGCTTTCTTT	.	once	TRBV28	TRBJ1-1
CAWSRDLSYEQYF	TGTGCCTGGAGTAGGGACTTATCCTACGAGCAGTACTTC	.	.	TRBV30	TRBJ2-7
CASSKVDLEHQGPGTQYF	TGTGCCAGCAGCAAAGTTGATCTCGAACATCAGGGCCCAGGGACCCAGTACTTC	.	.	TRBV21-1	TRBJ2-5
CASRTENQPQHF	TGTGCCAGCAGGACAGAGAATCAGCCCCAGCATTTT	.	.	TRBV2	TRBJ1-5
CASSITGEHEQFF	TGTGCCAGCAGTATTACGGGAGAGCATGAGCAGTTCTTC	.	.	TRBV6-5	TRBJ2-1
CASGLSGVEQFF	TGTGCCAGCGGATTATCGGGAGTTGAGCAGTTCTTC	.	.	TRBV27	TRBJ2-1
CASGLAGYEQYF	TGTGCCAGCGGACTAGCGGGCTACGAGCAGTACTTC	TRBD2	.	TRBV28	TRBJ2-7
CASNNEQYF	TGTGCCAGCAATAACGAGCAGTACTTC	.	.	TRBV11-2	TRBJ2-7
CASSHQGPFSGTGLDRELFF	TGTGCCAGCAGTCACCAAGGGCCCTTTTCCGGGACAGGGTTAGACAGGGAGCTGTTTTTT	TRBD1	.	TRBV27	TRBJ2-2
CASSDRTSGGDTQYF	TGTGCCAGCAGTGATCGGACTAGCGGTGGAGATACGCAGTATTTT	TRBD2	.	TRBV6-1	TRBJ2-3
CASSLLPPRQTLAGGTYNEQFF	TGTGCCAGCAGCTTATTACCCCCGCGCCAAACCCTAGCGGGAGGTACCTACAATGAGCAGTTCTTC	TRBD2	.	TRBV7-3	TRBJ2-1
CASSLGGAGGPETQYF	TGTGCCAGCAGCTTAGGGGGAGCGGGAGGGCCGGAGACCCAGTACTTC	TRBD2	.	TRBV7-6	TRBJ2-5
CASSYKGDHTDTQYF	TGTGCCAGCAGTTACAAGGGCGACCACACAGATACGCAGTATTTT	.	once	TRBV6-6	TRBJ2-3
CASQRRESDTQYF	TGTGCCAGCCAGCGGCGGGAGTCAGATACGCAGTATTTT	TRBD2	.	TRBV2	TRBJ2-3
CASSLGWWLTSFEGYTF	TGTGCCAGCAGCTTGGGTTGGTGGTTAACAAGTTTTGAGGGCTACACCTTC	.	.	TRBV5-8	TRBJ1-2
CASSQGAGSSYEQYF	TGTGCCAGCAGCCAAGGGGCGGGGAGCTCCTACGAGCAGTACTTC	.	.	TRBV4-2	TRBJ2-7
CASSPPAGGPNEQFF	TGTGCCAGCAGTCCGCCGGCGGGAGGGCCGAATGAGCAGTTCTTC	TRBD2	.	TRBV7-2	TRBJ2-1
CASSLAPPDEQYF	TGCGCCAGCAGCTTGGCCCCCCCGGACGAGCAGTACTTC	.	.	TRBV5-1	TRBJ2-7
CASGDRAQYQPQHF	TGTGCCAGTGGGGACAGGGCCCAATATCAGCCCCAGCATTTT	TRBD1	few	TRBV19	TRBJ1-5
CASSRGPWEKLFF	TGTGCCAGCAGCCGGGGGCCTTGGGAAAAACTGTTTTTT	.	.	TRBV27	TRBJ1-4
CASSSGGEDTGGGYNEQFF	TGTGCCAGCAGCAGCGGGGGAGAGGACACAGGGGGCGGGTACAATGAGCAGTTCTTC	.	.	TRBV7-9	TRBJ2-1
CASKTSGTGTDTQYF	TGTGCCAGCAAGACTAGCGGGACGGGCACAGATACGCAGTATTTT	TRBD2	.	TRBV6-6	TRBJ2-3
CASSIGGGAEAFF	TGTGCCAGTAGTATCGGGGGAGGGGCAGAAGCTTTCTTT	.	.	TRBV19	TRBJ1-1
CASSPRALEQYF	TGTGCCAGCTCACCGCGGGCGCTCGAGCAGTACTTC	.	.	TRBV18	TRBJ2-7
CASSYSFGSREETQYF	TGTGCCAGCAGTTACTCGTTTGGCTCCCGGGAAGAGACCCAGTACTTC	.	.	TRBV6-5	TRBJ2-5
CASSYPGGERNTGELFF	TGCGCCAGCAGCTACCCAGGAGGGGAGAGAAACACCGGGGAGCTGTTTTTT	.	.	TRBV5-1	TRBJ2-2
CASSPPSRRYEQYF	TGTGCCAGCAGCCCCCCCTCGAGACGCTACGAGCAGTACTTC	.	.	TRBV11-2	TRBJ2-7
CASSFRQGTEAFF	TGTGCCAGCAGCTTCAGGCAAGGGACTGAAGCTTTCTTT	.	.	TRBV11-3	TRBJ1-1
CASSLGLGELFF	TGTGCCAGCAGCTTAGGGCTCGGGGAGCTGTTTTTT	.	.	TRBV13	TRBJ2-2